A single T cell receptor (beta chain) is shown here with its context. The data originate from a study of response to subunit inactivated influenza vaccine. MiXCR, run by TCRdb on the RT-PCR reads, gives a single entry per CDR3 protein. The sample lists about 170,000 distinct CDR3 sequences; 9.5% to 15% were seen once. V lost 0 bases, J lost 4 bases, and 9 bases lay in between. CDR3 size: 14 residues. Per the germline V gene, CDR1 is SGHTA and CDR2 is FQGNSA. The same specimen was also included in a second study, on T cells expressing NK-cell markers. That study adds: The authors made TCR beta cDNA libraries by 5'RACE template switching. This switching added a universal primer site and UMIs.

This TCR derives from a man between 50 and 59 years old who received an inactivated influenza vaccine. The material sequenced was CD8+ T cells sorted from PBMCs, taken 11 to 12 days after vaccination. The chain uses TRBV7-2 and TRBJ1-1; D is ambiguous. The CDR3 loop reads CASSLAVWGTEAFF. The CDR3 DNA reads TGTGCCAGCAGCTTAGCGGTCTGGGGCACTGAAGCTTTCTTT. Based on the CDR3 plus reference TRBV7-2 and TRBJ1-1, the full variable domain is GAGVSQSPSNKVTEKGKDVELRCDPISGHTALYWYRQSLGQGLEFLIYFQGNSAPDKSGLPSDRFSAERTGGSVSTLTIQRTQQEDSAVYLCASSLAVWGTEAFFGQGTRLTVV.